Listed below are T cell receptor beta chains from one sample, sequenced in a study of blood T cell repertoires in COVID-19. This table comes from immunoSEQ multiplex PCR, and its TCRdb copy is limited to in-frame clones, with some not included. Of under 250,000 clones listed, approximately 86% were seen once; the top ten hold 2.6%. The sequencing sample was made of PBMCs or T cells enriched from blood (not recorded which). Receptor source: a woman aged 25 to 45 with acute COVID-19. Both conserved end residues are part of each CDR3. The D gene is left open where the match is weak. Part of the rows lack a size; the others show once, few, many or a class for expanded clones.

J gene: TRBJ1-3
D gene: .
clone size: .
V gene: TRBV7-2
CDR3 protein: CASSREYPGNTIYF
CDR3 DNA: TGTGCCAGCAGCCGCGAATACCCTGGAAACACCATATATTTT

J gene: TRBJ2-3
D gene: TRBD2
clone size: .
V gene: TRBV7-2
CDR3 protein: CASSFLAGGITDTQYF
CDR3 DNA: TGTGCCAGCAGTTTTCTAGCGGGGGGAATCACAGATACGCAGTATTTT

J gene: TRBJ1-3
D gene: TRBD1
clone size: .
V gene: TRBV3-1/TRBV3-2
CDR3 protein: CASSQEHRGAPGNTIYF
CDR3 DNA: TGTGCCAGCAGCCAAGAGCACAGGGGTGCGCCCGGAAACACCATATATTTT

J gene: TRBJ2-7
D gene: .
clone size: many
V gene: TRBV19
CDR3 protein: CASRKEGPYEQYF
CDR3 DNA: TGTGCCAGTAGAAAAGAGGGTCCCTACGAGCAGTACTTC

J gene: TRBJ1-4
D gene: .
clone size: once
V gene: TRBV10-3
CDR3 protein: CAISEVAGGSTGNEKLFF
CDR3 DNA: TGTGCCATCAGTGAGGTAGCGGGTGGGTCGACAGGAAATGAAAAACTGTTTTTT

J gene: TRBJ1-5
D gene: TRBD1
clone size: .
V gene: TRBV19
CDR3 protein: CASSTGTGAGNQPQHF
CDR3 DNA: TGTGCCAGTAGTACCGGGACAGGCGCGGGCAATCAGCCCCAGCATTTT

J gene: TRBJ2-1
D gene: .
clone size: .
V gene: TRBV7-9
CDR3 protein: CASSQGSITYNEQFF
CDR3 DNA: TGTGCCAGCAGTCAGGGTAGCATAACCTACAATGAGCAGTTCTTC

J gene: TRBJ1-1
D gene: .
clone size: .
V gene: TRBV7-9
CDR3 protein: CASSFNKDRNTEAFF
CDR3 DNA: TGTGCCAGCAGCTTTAACAAGGACAGAAACACTGAAGCTTTCTTT

J gene: TRBJ1-4
D gene: TRBD1
clone size: .
V gene: TRBV5-1
CDR3 protein: CASSLEGAYNEKLFF
CDR3 DNA: TGCGCCAGCAGCTTGGAGGGGGCCTATAATGAAAAACTGTTTTTT

J gene: TRBJ2-1
D gene: TRBD1
clone size: .
V gene: TRBV10-3
CDR3 protein: CAIKQGSGSYNEQFF
CDR3 DNA: TGTGCCATCAAACAGGGGTCCGGCTCCTACAATGAGCAGTTCTTC

J gene: TRBJ1-3
D gene: .
clone size: .
V gene: TRBV4-1
CDR3 protein: CASSKTTNSGNTIYF
CDR3 DNA: TGCGCCAGCAGTAAGACTACGAACTCTGGAAACACCATATATTTT

J gene: TRBJ2-2
D gene: .
clone size: .
V gene: TRBV6-4
CDR3 protein: CASSLDPTNTGELFF
CDR3 DNA: TGTGCCAGCAGCCTAGATCCAACGAACACCGGGGAGCTGTTTTTT

J gene: TRBJ1-1
D gene: .
clone size: .
V gene: TRBV6-5
CDR3 protein: CASSPFQARDTEAFF
CDR3 DNA: TGTGCCAGCAGTCCGTTTCAGGCCAGGGACACTGAAGCTTTCTTT

J gene: TRBJ2-7
D gene: TRBD1
clone size: .
V gene: TRBV10-3
CDR3 protein: CAISPSGTDYEQYF
CDR3 DNA: TGTGCCATCAGCCCCTCCGGGACAGATTACGAGCAGTACTTC

J gene: TRBJ1-4
D gene: .
clone size: .
V gene: TRBV5-4
CDR3 protein: CASSWGRSNEKLFF
CDR3 DNA: TGTGCCAGCAGTTGGGGGAGGTCTAATGAAAAACTGTTTTTT

J gene: TRBJ1-1
D gene: .
clone size: .
V gene: TRBV15
CDR3 protein: CATSKHTGGATEAFF
CDR3 DNA: TGTGCCACCAGCAAACACACAGGAGGGGCCACTGAAGCTTTCTTT

J gene: TRBJ2-3
D gene: .
clone size: .
V gene: TRBV9
CDR3 protein: CASSARHPSGF
CDR3 DNA: TGTGCCAGCAGCGCCAGACACCCCTCGGGGTTT

J gene: TRBJ2-1
D gene: TRBD2
clone size: once
V gene: TRBV27
CDR3 protein: CASSPLGWGGDNEQFF
CDR3 DNA: TGTGCCAGCAGCCCCCTGGGGTGGGGGGGGGACAATGAGCAGTTCTTC

J gene: TRBJ1-4
D gene: TRBD1
clone size: .
V gene: TRBV4-1
CDR3 protein: CASSQHSGTENEKLFF
CDR3 DNA: TGCGCCAGCAGCCAACACTCCGGGACAGAAAATGAAAAACTGTTTTTT

J gene: TRBJ2-2
D gene: TRBD1
clone size: .
V gene: TRBV10-3
CDR3 protein: CAIKDRGTGELFF
CDR3 DNA: TGTGCCATCAAAGACAGGGGCACCGGGGAGCTGTTTTTT

J gene: TRBJ2-1
D gene: TRBD2
clone size: .
V gene: TRBV3-1/TRBV3-2
CDR3 protein: CASSQVLAGPYNEQFF
CDR3 DNA: TGTGCCAGCAGCCAAGTCCTAGCGGGGCCCTACAATGAGCAGTTCTTC

J gene: TRBJ1-2
D gene: TRBD1
clone size: .
V gene: TRBV7-9
CDR3 protein: CASSDGTASQDGYTF
CDR3 DNA: TGTGCCAGCAGCGATGGGACAGCCAGCCAGGATGGCTACACCTTC

J gene: TRBJ2-7
D gene: .
clone size: .
V gene: TRBV3-1/TRBV3-2
CDR3 protein: CASRQTGKKDYEQYF
CDR3 DNA: TGTGCCAGCAGGCAAACAGGGAAGAAAGACTACGAGCAGTACTTC

J gene: TRBJ1-2
D gene: .
clone size: .
V gene: TRBV6-5
CDR3 protein: CASSYSEGGNYGYTF
CDR3 DNA: TGTGCCAGCAGTTACTCAGAAGGAGGGAACTATGGCTACACCTTC

J gene: TRBJ1-1
D gene: .
clone size: .
V gene: TRBV6-5
CDR3 protein: CASSYGLGIAAEAFF
CDR3 DNA: TGTGCCAGCAGTTACGGCCTGGGCATAGCGGCTGAAGCTTTCTTT

J gene: TRBJ1-1
D gene: TRBD1
clone size: once
V gene: TRBV9
CDR3 protein: CASSASDRGGEAFF
CDR3 DNA: TGTGCCAGCAGCGCCTCCGACAGGGGTGGTGAAGCTTTCTTT

J gene: TRBJ1-1
D gene: .
clone size: once
V gene: TRBV2
CDR3 protein: CASSRQNLNTEAFF
CDR3 DNA: TGTGCCAGCAGCCGACAGAACCTGAACACTGAAGCTTTCTTT

J gene: TRBJ1-2
D gene: TRBD1
clone size: few
V gene: TRBV4-1
CDR3 protein: CASSQERDSLSGYTF
CDR3 DNA: TGCGCCAGCAGCCAAGAACGGGACAGCCTTAGTGGCTACACCTTC

J gene: TRBJ1-5
D gene: TRBD1
clone size: .
V gene: TRBV6-5
CDR3 protein: CASTTGGDQPQHF
CDR3 DNA: TGTGCCAGCACGACAGGGGGCGATCAGCCCCAGCATTTT

J gene: TRBJ1-2
D gene: TRBD1
clone size: .
V gene: TRBV29-1
CDR3 protein: CSVGQGDGYTF
CDR3 DNA: TGCAGCGTTGGACAGGGGGATGGCTACACCTTC

J gene: TRBJ2-7
D gene: .
clone size: .
V gene: TRBV12-3/TRBV12-4
CDR3 protein: CASSLAGYEQYF
CDR3 DNA: TGTGCCAGCAGTTTGGCCGGGTACGAGCAGTACTTC

J gene: TRBJ1-5
D gene: .
clone size: .
V gene: TRBV19
CDR3 protein: CASSIGGGAAQPQHF
CDR3 DNA: TGTGCCAGTAGTATAGGGGGAGGGGCGGCTCAGCCCCAGCATTTT

J gene: TRBJ2-6
D gene: .
clone size: .
V gene: TRBV6-2/TRBV6-3
CDR3 protein: CASSSPFRLNSGANVLTF
CDR3 DNA: TGTGCCAGCAGTTCCCCATTTAGACTGAACTCTGGGGCCAACGTCCTGACTTTC

J gene: TRBJ1-2
D gene: .
clone size: .
V gene: TRBV5-6
CDR3 protein: CASSLSPESNYGYTF
CDR3 DNA: TGTGCCAGCAGCTTGTCCCCAGAAAGTAACTATGGCTACACCTTC

J gene: TRBJ2-2
D gene: TRBD2
clone size: .
V gene: TRBV29-1
CDR3 protein: CSARGVTNTGELFF
CDR3 DNA: TGCAGCGCCCGGGGGGTAACGAACACCGGGGAGCTGTTTTTT

J gene: TRBJ1-2
D gene: .
clone size: once
V gene: TRBV7-2
CDR3 protein: CASSLAKGDYGYTF
CDR3 DNA: TGTGCCAGCAGCTTAGCGAAGGGGGACTATGGCTACACCTTC

J gene: TRBJ1-4
D gene: TRBD1
clone size: .
V gene: TRBV29-1
CDR3 protein: CSVYQTGWDEKLFF
CDR3 DNA: TGCAGCGTTTATCAGACAGGGTGGGATGAAAAACTGTTTTTT

J gene: TRBJ1-1
D gene: .
clone size: .
V gene: TRBV21-1
CDR3 protein: CASSNGQGSNTEAFF
CDR3 DNA: TGTGCCAGCAGCAACGGACAGGGGTCGAACACTGAAGCTTTCTTT

J gene: TRBJ1-4
D gene: .
clone size: .
V gene: TRBV7-6
CDR3 protein: CASSTSQGSEKLFF
CDR3 DNA: TGTGCCAGCAGCACTAGCCAGGGTTCTGAAAAACTGTTTTTT

J gene: TRBJ1-2
D gene: .
clone size: once
V gene: TRBV5-1
CDR3 protein: CASSLADRPAYGYTF
CDR3 DNA: TGCGCCAGCAGCTTGGCTGACAGGCCCGCCTATGGCTACACCTTC